This TCR beta chain stems from a study of T cells in Graves' hyperthyroidism and ophthalmopathy. For the study at large: Peripheral blood was obtained at initial diagnosis, preceding any treatment. Broader study findings: Researchers found most expanded thyroid clonotypes above 0.001 in blood as well.

A patient was excluded if there was uncontrolled infection, other autoimmune disease, pregnancy or lactation. The PBMCs were sourced from fresh peripheral blood (about 9.6 ml). Amplification of TCR beta CDR3 regions used RNA as the template. Carried out on the TCR CDR3, a first-round RT-PCR used the HTBI primer set. MiXCR, run by TCRdb on the multiplex PCR reads, gives a single entry per CDR3 protein. This table has 190,000 or so distinct CDR3 sequences, approximately 20% appearing once. A word on this clonotype: The antigen remains unidentified.

CDR3 length: 14 residues. In germline, CDR1 is SGHTA, CDR2 FQGNSA. The J segment lost 6 bases and the V segment lost 1 base, leaving 2 bases of the junction unmatched. The sample taken for sequencing was blood. The receptor's source is a man between 40 and 49 years old with Graves' hyperthyroidism. The rearrangement links TRBV7-2 to TRBJ1-4, with TRBD1 matching over 7 bases. DNA for the CDR3: TGTGCCAGCAGCTTAGGAACAGGGGATGAAAAACTGTTTTTT. This encodes CASSLGTGDEKLFF.